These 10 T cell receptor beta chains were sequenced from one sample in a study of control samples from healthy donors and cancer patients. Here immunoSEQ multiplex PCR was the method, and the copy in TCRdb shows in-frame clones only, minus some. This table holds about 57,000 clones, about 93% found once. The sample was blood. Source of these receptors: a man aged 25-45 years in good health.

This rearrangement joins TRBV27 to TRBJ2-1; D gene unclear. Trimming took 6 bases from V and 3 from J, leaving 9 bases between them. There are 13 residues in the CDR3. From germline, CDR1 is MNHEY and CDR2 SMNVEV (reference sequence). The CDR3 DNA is TGTGCCAGCAGCCAGACATACTACAATGAGCAGTTCTTC. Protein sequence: CASSQTYYNEQFF.

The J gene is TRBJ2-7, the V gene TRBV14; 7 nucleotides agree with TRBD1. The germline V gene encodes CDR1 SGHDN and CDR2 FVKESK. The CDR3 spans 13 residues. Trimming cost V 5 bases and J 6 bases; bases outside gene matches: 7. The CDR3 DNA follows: TGTGCCAGCAGCAAAGGGGGCAGGCGCGAGCAGTACTTC. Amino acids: CASSKGGRREQYF.

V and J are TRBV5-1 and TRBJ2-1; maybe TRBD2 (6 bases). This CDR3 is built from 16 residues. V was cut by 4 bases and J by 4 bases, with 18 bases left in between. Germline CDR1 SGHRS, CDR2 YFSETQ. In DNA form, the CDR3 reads TGCGCCAGCAGCGCCCTCGGAGGGCCAAGATACAATGAGCAGTTCTTC. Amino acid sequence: CASSALGGPRYNEQFF.

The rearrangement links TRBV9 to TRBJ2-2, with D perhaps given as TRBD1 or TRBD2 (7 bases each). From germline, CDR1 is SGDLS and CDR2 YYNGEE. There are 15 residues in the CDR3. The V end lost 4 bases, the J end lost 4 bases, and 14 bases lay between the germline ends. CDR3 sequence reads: CASSRQGGGTGELFF. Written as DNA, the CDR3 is TGTGCCAGCAGCCGTCAGGGGGGGGGCACCGGGGAGCTGTTTTTT.

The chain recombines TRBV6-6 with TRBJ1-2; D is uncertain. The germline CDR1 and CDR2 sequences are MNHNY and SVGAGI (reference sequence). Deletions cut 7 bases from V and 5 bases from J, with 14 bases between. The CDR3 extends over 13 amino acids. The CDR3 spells CASTESQPYGYTF. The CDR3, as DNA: TGTGCCAGCACCGAGTCCCAACCTTATGGCTACACCTTC.

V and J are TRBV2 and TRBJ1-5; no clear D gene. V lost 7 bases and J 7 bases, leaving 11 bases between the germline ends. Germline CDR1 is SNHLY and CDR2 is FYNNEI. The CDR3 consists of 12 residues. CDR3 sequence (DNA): TGTGCCAGCACCCCGGGGAGCCAGCCCCAGCATTTT. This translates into CASTPGSQPQHF.

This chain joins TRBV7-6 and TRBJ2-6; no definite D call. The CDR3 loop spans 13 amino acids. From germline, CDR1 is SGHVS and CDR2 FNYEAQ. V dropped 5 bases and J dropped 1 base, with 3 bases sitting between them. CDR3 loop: CASSISGANVLTF. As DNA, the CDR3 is TGTGCCAGCAGCATATCTGGGGCCAACGTCCTGACTTTC.

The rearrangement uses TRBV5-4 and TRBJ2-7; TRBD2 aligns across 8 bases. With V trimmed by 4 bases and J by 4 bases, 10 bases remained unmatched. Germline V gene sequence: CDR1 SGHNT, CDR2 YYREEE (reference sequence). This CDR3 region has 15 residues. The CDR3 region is CASSPGTRRVYEQYF. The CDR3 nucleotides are TGTGCCAGCAGCCCCGGGACTAGACGAGTTTACGAGCAGTACTTC.

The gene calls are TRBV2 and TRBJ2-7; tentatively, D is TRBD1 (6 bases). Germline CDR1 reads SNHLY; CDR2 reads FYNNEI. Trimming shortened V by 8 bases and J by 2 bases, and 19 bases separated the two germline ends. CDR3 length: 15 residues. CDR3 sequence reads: CASRSDRLPAYEQYF. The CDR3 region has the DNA TGTGCCAGCCGCTCCGACAGGCTACCCGCCTACGAGCAGTACTTC.

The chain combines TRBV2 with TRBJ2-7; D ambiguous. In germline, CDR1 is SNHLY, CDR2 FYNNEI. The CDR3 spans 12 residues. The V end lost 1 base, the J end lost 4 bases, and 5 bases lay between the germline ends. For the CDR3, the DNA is TGTGCCAGCAGTGAAGACAAGTACGAGCAGTACTTC. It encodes CASSEDKYEQYF.